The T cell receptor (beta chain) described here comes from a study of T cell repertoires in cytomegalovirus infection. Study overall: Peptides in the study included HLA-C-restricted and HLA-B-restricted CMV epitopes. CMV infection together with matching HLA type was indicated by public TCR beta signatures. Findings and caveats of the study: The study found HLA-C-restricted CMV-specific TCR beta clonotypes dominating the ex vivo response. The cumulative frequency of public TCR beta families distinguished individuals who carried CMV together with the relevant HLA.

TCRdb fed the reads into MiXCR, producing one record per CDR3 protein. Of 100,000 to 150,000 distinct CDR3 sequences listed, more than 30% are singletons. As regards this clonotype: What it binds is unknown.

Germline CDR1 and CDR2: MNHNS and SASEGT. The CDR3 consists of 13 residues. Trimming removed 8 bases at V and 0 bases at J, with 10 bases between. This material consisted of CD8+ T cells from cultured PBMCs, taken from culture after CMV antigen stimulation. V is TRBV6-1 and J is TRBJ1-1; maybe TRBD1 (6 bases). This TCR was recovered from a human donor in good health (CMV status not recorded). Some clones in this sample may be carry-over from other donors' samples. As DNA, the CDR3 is TGTGCCAGCGAAGACAGGCTGAACACTGAAGCTTTCTTT. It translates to CASEDRLNTEAFF.